This is a list of T cell receptor beta chains from one sample in a study of T cell repertoires in cytomegalovirus infection. These receptors' targets are unknown. MiXCR, run by TCRdb on the reads, gives a single entry per CDR3 protein. The table lists around 710,000 distinct CDR3 sequences, roughly 29% of them singletons. Sequenced here: cultured CD8+ T cells from PBMCs, sampled from culture after CMV antigen stimulation. The receptor source for this set is a human donor in good health (CMV status not recorded). Some clones in this sample may be carry-over from other donors' samples. CDR3s leave out the opening cysteine and the closing phenylalanine or tryptophan. Each record gives: D gene, V gene, CDR3 protein. A D gene is named only where the DNA matches it firmly.

>TRBD2|TRBV27
ASSWGGIQY
>NA|TRBV7-2
ASSSGWGTEAF
>TRBD2|TRBV7-9
ASTPPGGGNYEQY
>TRBD2|TRBV11-2
ASSPSRGGGEQF
>NA|TRBV7-9
ASSFVTRLTGANVLT
>NA|TRBV29-1
SVEGGRTEAF
>NA|TRBV28
ASSLTQSDYNEQF
>TRBD2|TRBV6-6
ASSYLSGGAGNEQF
>NA|TRBV10-3
AIRGQPYEQY
>TRBD1|TRBV6-1
ASSEQRTGGLPEPPDTQY
>NA|TRBV7-9
ASLEGSNYGYT
>TRBD2|TRBV9
ASSVAGSGGPYNEQF
>NA|TRBV12-3/TRBV12-4
ASRGSRRSNEKLF
>TRBD1|TRBV27
ASSPGTAFNSPLH
>NA|TRBV2
ASSPSLAKPTGELF
>NA|TRBV7-4
ASSLVSPVSGNTIY
>TRBD1|TRBV27
ASSLRQGDGELF
>TRBD2|TRBV24-1
ATSDSRTSGGTDTQY
>NA|TRBV15
ATSSGDYTGELF
>TRBD2|TRBV4-2
ASSRESGGTAGELF
>TRBD2|TRBV5-6
ASSYGTITDTQY
>NA|TRBV12-3/TRBV12-4
ASSAGPEAF
>NA|TRBV6-5
ASRAPGQFSSNEKLF
>TRBD1|TRBV5-1
ASSKGQGKTEAF
>NA|TRBV7-9
ASSFFRTQMNTEAF
>TRBD2|TRBV7-2
ASSSRGGPQETQY
>TRBD1|TRBV6-1
ASSEDQGGYGYT
>NA|TRBV7-3
ASSWIGVWGDTQY
>NA|TRBV4-3
ASSQDGDYSGNTIY
>NA|TRBV11-2
ASSLVQQETQY
>TRBD2|TRBV7-9
ASSPLFSGGTDTQY
>NA|TRBV7-9
ASSRVDEQF
>TRBD1|TRBV27
ASTPTGQANTEAF